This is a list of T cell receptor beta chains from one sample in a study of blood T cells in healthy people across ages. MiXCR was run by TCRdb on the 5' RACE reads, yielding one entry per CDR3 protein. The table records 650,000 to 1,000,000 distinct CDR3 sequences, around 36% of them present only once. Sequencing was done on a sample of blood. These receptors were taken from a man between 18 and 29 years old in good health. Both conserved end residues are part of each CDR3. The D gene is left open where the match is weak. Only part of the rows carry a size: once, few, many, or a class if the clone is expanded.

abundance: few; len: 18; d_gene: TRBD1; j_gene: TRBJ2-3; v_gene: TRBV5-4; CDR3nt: TGTGCCAGCAGCTGGATGACAGGGGGGGGCAGGGTCACAGATACGCAGTATTTT; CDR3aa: CASSWMTGGGRVTDTQYF
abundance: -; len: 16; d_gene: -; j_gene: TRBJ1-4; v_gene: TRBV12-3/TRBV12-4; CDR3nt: TGTGCCAGCCTTCGAAGGAGGGGCAGGGGAGGTGAAAAACTGTTTTTT; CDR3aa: CASLRRRGRGGEKLFF
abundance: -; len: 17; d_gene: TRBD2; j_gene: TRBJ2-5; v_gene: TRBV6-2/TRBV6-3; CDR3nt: TGTGCCAGCAGCCGTACCAGCGGGGGGTGGTACCAAGAGACCCAGTACTTC; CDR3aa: CASSRTSGGWYQETQYF
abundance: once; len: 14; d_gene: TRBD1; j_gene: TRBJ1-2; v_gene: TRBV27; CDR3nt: TGTGCCAGCAGTGTCAGGGGGACAAACTATGGCTACACCTTC; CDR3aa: CASSVRGTNYGYTF
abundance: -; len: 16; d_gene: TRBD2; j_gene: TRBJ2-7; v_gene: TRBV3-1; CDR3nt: TGTGCCAGCAGCCCCCCGGGACTAGCGGCCTACAATGAGCAGTACTTC; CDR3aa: CASSPPGLAAYNEQYF
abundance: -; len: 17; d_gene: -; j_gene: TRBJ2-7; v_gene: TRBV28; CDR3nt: TGTGCCAGCAGTTCCCCCGCGCAGACAGACACCCAAGAGACCCGGTACTTC; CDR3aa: CASSSPAQTDTQETRYF
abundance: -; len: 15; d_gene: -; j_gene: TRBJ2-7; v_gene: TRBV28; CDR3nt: TGTGCCAGCAGTTCACGGGGTAAAGGGCCCTACGAGCAGTACTTC; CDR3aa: CASSSRGKGPYEQYF
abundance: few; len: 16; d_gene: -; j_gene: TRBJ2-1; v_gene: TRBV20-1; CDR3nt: TGCAGTGCTAGTAAACCGACTTTTAGCTCCTACAATGAGCAGTTCTTC; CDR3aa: CSASKPTFSSYNEQFF
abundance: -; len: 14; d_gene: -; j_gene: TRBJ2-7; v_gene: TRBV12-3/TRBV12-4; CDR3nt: TGTGCCAGCAGCCACCGGGACATATACAATGAGCAGTACTTC; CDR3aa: CASSHRDIYNEQYF
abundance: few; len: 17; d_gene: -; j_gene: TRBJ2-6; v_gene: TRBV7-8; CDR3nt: TGTGCCAGCAGCCGTCATTTCGACAAGACAGGGGCCAACGTCCTGACTTTC; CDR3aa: CASSRHFDKTGANVLTF
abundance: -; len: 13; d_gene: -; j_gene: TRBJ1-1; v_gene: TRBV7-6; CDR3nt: TGTGCCAGCAGCGTTAGTTCCAGCGCTGAAGCTTTCTTT; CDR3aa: CASSVSSSAEAFF
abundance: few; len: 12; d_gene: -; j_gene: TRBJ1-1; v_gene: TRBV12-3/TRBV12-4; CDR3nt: TGTGCCAGCAGTTTCGGGGGAATTGAAGCTTTCTTT; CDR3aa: CASSFGGIEAFF
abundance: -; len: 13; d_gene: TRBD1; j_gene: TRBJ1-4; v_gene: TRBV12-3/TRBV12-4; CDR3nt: TGTGCCAGCAGGGGGGGAGGGGGCGAAAAACTGTTTTTT; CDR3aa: CASRGGGGEKLFF
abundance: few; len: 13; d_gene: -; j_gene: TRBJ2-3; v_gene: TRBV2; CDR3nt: TGTGCCATCCGGGACTTCGTAGAAGATACGCAGTATTTT; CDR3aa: CAIRDFVEDTQYF
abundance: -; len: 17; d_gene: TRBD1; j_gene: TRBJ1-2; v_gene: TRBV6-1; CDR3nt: TGTGCCAGCCGATGGTTGACAGGGGTCCAGGGGACTTATGGCTACACCTTC; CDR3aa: CASRWLTGVQGTYGYTF
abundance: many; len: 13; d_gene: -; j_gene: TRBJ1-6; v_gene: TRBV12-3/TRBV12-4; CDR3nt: TGTGCCAGCAGTTTTCCCCCCGATTTACCCCTCCACTTT; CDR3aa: CASSFPPDLPLHF
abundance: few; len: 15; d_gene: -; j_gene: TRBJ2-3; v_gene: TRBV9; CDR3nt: TGTGCCAGCAGCGACGGGACGGTCAGCACAGATACGCAGTATTTT; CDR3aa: CASSDGTVSTDTQYF
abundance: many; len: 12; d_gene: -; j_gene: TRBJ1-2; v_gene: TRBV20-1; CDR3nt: TGCAGTGCTAGCCTGCCAGCATATGGCTACACCTTC; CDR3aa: CSASLPAYGYTF
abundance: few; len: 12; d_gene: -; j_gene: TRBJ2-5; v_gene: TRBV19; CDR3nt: TGTGCCAGTCTCGGGCCAACCAAGGGGCAGTACTTC; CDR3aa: CASLGPTKGQYF
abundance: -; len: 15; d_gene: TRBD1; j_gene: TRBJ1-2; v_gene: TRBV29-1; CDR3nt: TGCAGCGTTGAAGAGCTGACAGGGAGTAACTATGGCTACACCTTC; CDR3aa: CSVEELTGSNYGYTF
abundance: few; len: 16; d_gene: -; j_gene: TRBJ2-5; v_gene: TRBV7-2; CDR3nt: TGTGCCAGCAGCTTAGAGTTTAGGGGAGATTTGGAGACCCAGTACTTC; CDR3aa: CASSLEFRGDLETQYF
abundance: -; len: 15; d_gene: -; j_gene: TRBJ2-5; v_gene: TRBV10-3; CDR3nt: TGTGCCATCAGTGAGTCACGGGGAAGCCAAGAGACCCAGTACTTC; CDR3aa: CAISESRGSQETQYF
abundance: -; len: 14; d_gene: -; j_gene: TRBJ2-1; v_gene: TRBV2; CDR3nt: TGTGCCAGCATGTACAGGGCCCAGAACAATGAGCAGTTCTTC; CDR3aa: CASMYRAQNNEQFF
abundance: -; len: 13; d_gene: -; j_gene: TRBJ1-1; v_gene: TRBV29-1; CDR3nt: TGCAGCTTCACCAGTTCCCTGAACACTGAAGCTTTCTTT; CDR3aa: CSFTSSLNTEAFF
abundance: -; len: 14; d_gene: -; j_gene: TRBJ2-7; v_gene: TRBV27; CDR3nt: TGTGCCAGCACGGGGGGCCTAAGGTACAATGAGCAGTACTTC; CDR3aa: CASTGGLRYNEQYF
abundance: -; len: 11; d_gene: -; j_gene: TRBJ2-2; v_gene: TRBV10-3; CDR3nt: TGTGGAAGTTCGAACACCGGGGAGCTGTTTTTT; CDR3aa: CGSSNTGELFF
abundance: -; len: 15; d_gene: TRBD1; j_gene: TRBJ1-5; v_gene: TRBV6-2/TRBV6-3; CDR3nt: TGTGCCAGCAGTTTCCCGGGGACAGTCAATCAGCCCCAGCATTTT; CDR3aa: CASSFPGTVNQPQHF
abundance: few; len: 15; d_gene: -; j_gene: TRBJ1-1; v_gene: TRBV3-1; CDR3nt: TGTGCCAGCAGCCAAGCCGTGGGGCAGGGTACGAAGGCTTTCTTT; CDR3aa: CASSQAVGQGTKAFF
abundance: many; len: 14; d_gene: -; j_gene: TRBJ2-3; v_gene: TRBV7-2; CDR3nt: TGTGCCAGCAGGGCCGCGGCAGGCGGAGGTACGCAGTATTTT; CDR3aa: CASRAAAGGGTQYF